These 16 T cell receptor beta chains were sequenced from one sample in a study of control samples from healthy donors and cancer patients. Assay used: immunoSEQ multiplex PCR; TCRdb lists only in-frame clones, some missing. This table has around 200,000 clones, 91% appearing once. Sequenced input: blood. The receptor set was obtained from a woman aged 25-40 years in good health.

This sequence joins TRBV12-5 and TRBJ2-7; tentative D call: TRBD1 (6 bases). V was shortened by 4 bases and J by 4 bases, with 8 bases between the two germline ends. Germline-derived CDR1 and CDR2 are LGHNT and FRNRAP. CDR3 length equals 12 residues. The CDR3: CASGSQGYEQYF. DNA for the CDR3: TGTGCTAGTGGTTCCCAGGGGTACGAGCAGTACTTC.

V and J are TRBV14 and TRBJ1-1; 7 nucleotides align to TRBD1. With V trimmed by 2 bases and J by 1 base, 7 bases remained unmatched. The CDR3 covers 16 residues. The germline V gene has CDR1 SGHDN and CDR2 FVKESK. The CDR3 nucleotides are TGTGCCAGCAGCCAACACAGGGGTGGAGGGAACACTGAAGCTTTCTTT. Translation gives CASSQHRGGGNTEAFF.

This sequence joins TRBV15 and TRBJ2-3; the match to TRBD1 covers 12 bases. The germline V gene encodes CDR1 LNHNV and CDR2 YYDKDF (reference sequence). The ends lost 9 bases at V and 4 bases at J; junction bases unmatched: 5. The length of the CDR3 is 14 residues. The chain's CDR3 is CATTGTGGPDTQYF. Written as DNA, the CDR3 is TGTGCCACAACCGGGACAGGGGGCCCAGATACGCAGTATTTT. Combining the CDR3 with reference TRBV15 and TRBJ2-3 gives the whole variable domain DAMVIQNPRYQVTQFGKPVTLSCSQTLNHNVMYWYQQKSSQAPKLLFHYYDKDFNNEADTPDNFQSRRPNTSFCFLDIRSPGLGDTAMYLCATTGTGGPDTQYFGPGTRLTVL.

This chain joins TRBV6-6 and TRBJ2-7, with TRBD1 matching over 11 bases. Unmatched junction bases numbered 6, after V lost 7 bases and J lost 1 base. The CDR3 totals 15 residues. Germline assignment: CDR1 MNHNY and CDR2 SVGAGI (reference sequence). This chain's CDR3 is CASIPGTGGSYEQYF. For the CDR3, the DNA is TGTGCCAGCATCCCCGGGACAGGGGGTTCCTACGAGCAGTACTTC.

V gene TRBV5-6 combines with J gene TRBJ1-3; D unresolved. This CDR3 spans 13 amino acids. V was cut by 2 bases and J by 2 bases, with 5 bases left in between. CDR1 and CDR2 (germline): SGHDT, YYEEEE. CDR3 loop: CASSFGAGNTIYF. As DNA, the CDR3 is TGTGCCAGCAGCTTTGGAGCTGGAAACACCATATATTTT.

The rearrangement uses TRBV6-2 or TRBV6-3 and TRBJ2-2, with no clear D. There are 13 residues in the CDR3. In germline, CDR1 is MNHEY, CDR2 SVGEGT. The V end was cut by 2 bases, the J end by 7 bases, with 8 bases between. The CDR3 DNA reads TGTGCCAGCAGTTACGGGGTAATCGGGGAGCTGTTTTTT. Amino acids: CASSYGVIGELFF.

The rearrangement uses TRBV6-5 and TRBJ2-6; no clear D gene. There are 15 residues in the CDR3. V gave up 5 bases and J gave up 0 bases, with 8 bases separating them. Per germline, CDR1 MNHEY and CDR2 SVGAGI. Written as DNA, the CDR3 is TGTGCCAGCAGTACACGATACTCTGGGGCCAACGTCCTGACTTTC. Its protein product is CASSTRYSGANVLTF.

This chain joins TRBV24-1 and TRBJ2-5; D call uncertain. Germline V lookup: CDR1 KGHDR, CDR2 SFDVKD. The ends were cut back, 10 bases at V and 4 bases at J, with 9 bases in the middle. The CDR3 spans 11 residues. The CDR3 reads CATGSPETQYF. The DNA of the CDR3 is TGTGCCACAGGTTCCCCAGAGACCCAGTACTTC.

This clone occurred once. This chain connects TRBV7-9 to TRBJ1-1; D is unclear. Trimming removed 1 base from V and 3 bases from J, with 9 bases in between. The CDR3 runs to 14 residues. Germline assignment: CDR1 SEHNR and CDR2 FQNEAQ (reference sequence). The CDR3 reads CASSLVGLHTEAFF. CDR3 coding DNA: TGTGCCAGCAGCTTAGTAGGACTCCACACTGAAGCTTTCTTT.

V and J are TRBV25-1 and TRBJ2-7; 8 bases align to TRBD2. The J segment lost 3 bases and the V segment lost 2 bases, leaving 12 bases of the junction unmatched. The CDR3 sequence is 17 residues long. Germline V gene sequence: CDR1 MGHDK, CDR2 SYGVNS. This CDR3 reads CASSEMNGTSGFYEQYF. The CDR3 nucleotides read TGTGCCAGCAGTGAAATGAATGGAACTAGCGGATTCTACGAGCAGTACTTC.

This chain uses TRBV7-2 with TRBJ2-1, with 15 bases lining up with TRBD2. The CDR3 totals 16 residues. The germline gives CDR1 SGHTA, CDR2 FQGNSA. After removal of 5 bases from V and 2 bases from J, the junction contained 1 base not matched to a gene. The CDR3: CASSRTSGGAYNEQFF. The CDR3 bases are TGTGCCAGCAGCCGGACTAGCGGGGGGGCCTACAATGAGCAGTTCTTC.

This chain joins TRBV5-4 and TRBJ1-6, with D tentatively TRBD1 (5 bases). The V and J ends lost 1 base and 7 bases respectively, with 9 bases between them. CDR1 is SGHNT, CDR2 YYREEE, per germline (reference sequence). This CDR3 is built from 14 residues. CDR3 sequence reads: CASSLSQGNSPLHF. CDR3 DNA sequence: TGTGCCAGCAGCTTGAGTCAGGGCAATTCACCCCTCCACTTT.

The gene calls are TRBV5-4 and TRBJ2-5; TRBD2 matches 7 bases. The CDR3 sequence is 14 residues long. CDR1 is SGHNT and CDR2 is YYREEE in the germline V gene (reference sequence). After removal of 0 bases from V and 2 bases from J, the junction contained 1 base not matched to a gene. The CDR3 sequence: CASSLGTSQETQYF. The CDR3 DNA reads as TGTGCCAGCAGCTTGGGGACTAGTCAAGAGACCCAGTACTTC.

The chain carries TRBV10-3 and TRBJ2-3; D is perhaps TRBD1 or TRBD2 (6 bases each). V was cut by 0 bases and J by 2 bases, with 9 bases left in between. The CDR3 loop spans 15 amino acids. Germline assignment: CDR1 ENHRY and CDR2 SYGVKD. The CDR3 region is CAISESGGHTDTQYF. The CDR3 nucleotides read TGTGCCATCAGTGAGTCAGGGGGGCACACAGATACGCAGTATTTT.

This sequence joins TRBV12-3 or TRBV12-4 and TRBJ1-2; TRBD1 matches at 10 bases. Trimming removed 1 base from V and 7 bases from J; junction bases left unmatched: 0. The CDR3 is 13 amino acids. As DNA, the CDR3 is TGTGCCAGCAGTTTAGGACAGGGGGCTGGCTACACCTTC. It specifies CASSLGQGAGYTF.

The chain couples TRBV29-1 to TRBJ1-3, with 9 bases identical to TRBD1. The germline V gene encodes CDR1 SQVTM and CDR2 ANQGSEA. The CDR3 is made up of 14 amino acids. V shed 4 bases and J 1 base; nucleotides not matched to a gene: 2. CDR3 nucleotide sequence: TGCAGCGTTGCCGGGACAGGGTCTGGAAACACCATATATTTT. It translates to CSVAGTGSGNTIYF.